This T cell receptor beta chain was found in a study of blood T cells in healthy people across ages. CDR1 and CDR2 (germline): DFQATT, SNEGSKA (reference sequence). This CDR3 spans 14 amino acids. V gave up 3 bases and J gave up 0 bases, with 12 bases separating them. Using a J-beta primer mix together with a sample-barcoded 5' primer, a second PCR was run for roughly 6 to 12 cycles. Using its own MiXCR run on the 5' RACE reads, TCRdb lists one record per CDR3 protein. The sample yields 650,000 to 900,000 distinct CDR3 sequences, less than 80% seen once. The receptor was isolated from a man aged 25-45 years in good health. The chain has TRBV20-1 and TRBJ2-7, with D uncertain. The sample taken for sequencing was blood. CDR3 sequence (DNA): TGCAGTGCTAGGGTCCAGGATAGCTCCTACGAGCAGTACTTC. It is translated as CSARVQDSSYEQYF.